This T cell receptor (beta chain) appears in the sequencing data of a study of long-term antiretroviral therapy in people with HIV. For the study at large: It was about a decade before the 2015 immediate-ART recommendation that the earliest samples were taken. General observations from the study: Diversity increased after ART yet remained lower than in transplant donor controls. Dominating the repertoire at all time points were the clones that expanded before ART.

Trimming left V 2 bases short and J 2 bases short, with 6 bases between. Germline CDR1 and CDR2: LNHDA and SQIVND (reference sequence). This CDR3 contains 13 residues. Every sample had roughly 0.95-11 million cryopreserved PBMC in it before DNA extraction. With survey level as its setting, the immunoSEQ assay was v3.0. Sequencing was performed with immunoSEQ multiplex PCR; in TCRdb, only in-frame clones are kept and a portion is missing. The sample yields approximately 41,000 clones, around 86% seen once. About this clone itself: Its antigen remains unidentified.

The sequencing used unsorted PBMCs, collected 1.5 years after starting antiretroviral therapy. The TCR originated in a man in his late teens or twenties with HIV. V is TRBV19 and J is TRBJ1-2; D ambiguous. In nucleotides, the CDR3 is TGTGCCAGTAGTATATTACCAAACTATGGCTACACCTTC. This translates into CASSILPNYGYTF.